This T cell receptor beta chain was recorded in a study of T-cell reconstitution after alpha-beta-depleted transplantation in children (dated by TCRdb to 2016 to 2018). With regard to the full study: T-cell immune reconstitution after TCRalphabeta/CD19-depleted allogeneic hematopoietic cell transplantation in children was quantitatively tracked in the study by means of TCR repertoire profiling. On the study overall, not on this receptor specifically: In some patients, high TCRbeta diversity at day 60 was attributed to recipient T cells and intrathymic progenitors that had survived conditioning. About two months after transplant, the apparently early recovery of alphabetaT-cell counts reportedly depended on just several hundred clones that had expanded rapidly and came from non-depleted graft cells. The frequencies of hyperexpanded clones fell over the following months, and after one year, T-cell counts and TCRbeta diversity were mostly attributed to newly produced T cells.

There are 14 amino acids in the CDR3, from cysteine to phenylalanine inclusive. Solely the CDR3 DNA is kept, with 42 bases framed from the first base. CDR1 and CDR2 are drawn from the germline V gene: MDHEN, SYDVKM. The V end gives up 7 bases and the J end 3 bases, leaving 9 bases in the junction not matched to a gene. The treatment or condition label, as the study defines it: allogeneic hematopoietic cell transplantation with graft depleted of TCRalphabeta T cells and CD19 B cells. TCRalphabeta/CD19-depleted allogeneic hematopoietic cell grafts were given to the transplant recipients, all of whom were children. The method behind the library was PCR. Sequencing used an Illumina HiSeq 2500. TCR library preparation used molecular barcoding, with unique molecular identifiers applied to normalize quantification of the TCRbeta repertoire. TCRdb ran its own pipeline on the public reads, namely fastp trimming at Q25 and MiXCR clone calling, and kept in-frame beta chains. CDR3 protein duplicates are merged, each entry listing the most common genes and DNA. The sample table lists about 250,000 distinct CDR3 sequences, about 24% of them with a count of one. The top ten clones comprise about 5% of the sample.

In regard to this clonotype: What antigen it recognizes has not been identified. Per-nucleotide qualities are absent, and no much larger clonotype sits a single base away.

The origin of this receptor is a female patient between 2 and 15 years old who had a stem cell transplant for congenital amegakaryocytic thrombocytopenia, so the T cells may come from the graft donor. Material: PBMCs, mostly from graft donor cells, obtained 360 days after TCRalphabeta/CD19-depleted stem cell transplant. Recombination connected TRBV28 to TRBJ2-7; 7 middle bases align to TRBD1. DNA sequence: TGTGCCAGCACCGGCGGGCAGGGGGTCTACGAGCAGTACTTC. This codes for CASTGGQGVYEQYF.